Listed below are T cell receptor beta chains from one sample, sequenced in a study of PD-1 blockade in classical Hodgkin lymphoma. TCRdb's table, derived via immunoSEQ multiplex PCR, lists solely in-frame clones and lacks some. The sample consists of some 6,800 clones, approximately 80% of them appearing once. The source was peripheral blood mononuclear cells (PBMCs), collected at baseline. Source of these receptors: a human donor with classical Hodgkin lymphoma. CDR3s include the opening cysteine and the closing phenylalanine or tryptophan. The D gene is left open where the match is weak. Clone size appears in some rows only: once, few, many, or a class for an expanded clone.

v_gene: TRBV7-9; abundance: -; d_gene: TRBD1; j_gene: TRBJ2-1; CDR3aa: CASSPPRTGYNEQFF; CDR3nt: TGTGCCAGCAGCCCTCCTCGGACAGGGTACAATGAGCAGTTCTTC
v_gene: TRBV7-9; abundance: large; d_gene: -; j_gene: TRBJ2-5; CDR3aa: CASSFAWGTGETQYF; CDR3nt: TGTGCCAGCAGCTTCGCTTGGGGCACGGGGGAGACCCAGTACTTC
v_gene: TRBV2; abundance: -; d_gene: -; j_gene: TRBJ1-5; CDR3aa: CALGKGNQPQHF; CDR3nt: TGTGCCCTAGGGAAGGGGAATCAGCCCCAGCATTTT
v_gene: TRBV14; abundance: -; d_gene: -; j_gene: TRBJ2-1; CDR3aa: CASTQQSGYHNEQFF; CDR3nt: TGTGCCAGCACCCAACAGTCCGGGTACCACAATGAGCAGTTCTTC
v_gene: TRBV19; abundance: once; d_gene: -; j_gene: TRBJ1-4; CDR3aa: CASKEGSEVEKLFF; CDR3nt: TGTGCCAGTAAAGAAGGGAGTGAGGTTGAAAAACTGTTTTTT
v_gene: TRBV30; abundance: -; d_gene: -; j_gene: TRBJ2-3; CDR3aa: CAWGPGVDTQYF; CDR3nt: TGTGCCTGGGGACCAGGAGTGGATACGCAGTATTTT
v_gene: TRBV27; abundance: -; d_gene: -; j_gene: TRBJ2-3; CDR3aa: CASSLLGVTDTQYF; CDR3nt: TGTGCCAGCAGTTTATTAGGGGTAACAGATACGCAGTATTTT
v_gene: TRBV6-4; abundance: -; d_gene: -; j_gene: TRBJ1-6; CDR3aa: CARLRQRVSYNSPLHF; CDR3nt: TGTGCCAGGCTACGACAGAGGGTATCCTATAATTCACCCCTCCACTTT
v_gene: TRBV7-2; abundance: once; d_gene: -; j_gene: TRBJ2-3; CDR3aa: CASSFRGPTDTQYF; CDR3nt: TGTGCCAGCAGCTTTCGAGGCCCCACAGATACGCAGTATTTT
v_gene: TRBV6-5; abundance: few; d_gene: -; j_gene: TRBJ1-5; CDR3aa: CASSYGQNQPQHF; CDR3nt: TGTGCCAGCAGTTACGGCCAGAATCAGCCCCAGCATTTT
v_gene: TRBV6-6; abundance: -; d_gene: -; j_gene: TRBJ2-1; CDR3aa: CASSYSRNEQFF; CDR3nt: TGTGCCAGCAGTTACTCAAGAAATGAGCAGTTCTTC
v_gene: TRBV6-1; abundance: -; d_gene: -; j_gene: TRBJ1-1; CDR3aa: CASSASYRAEAFF; CDR3nt: TGTGCCAGCAGTGCGTCCTACAGGGCTGAAGCTTTCTTT
v_gene: TRBV18; abundance: few; d_gene: -; j_gene: TRBJ1-2; CDR3aa: CASSPGQYGYTF; CDR3nt: TGTGCCAGCTCACCCGGACAGTATGGCTACACCTTC
v_gene: TRBV2; abundance: -; d_gene: -; j_gene: TRBJ2-3; CDR3aa: CASKRLLSTDTQYF; CDR3nt: TGTGCCAGCAAGAGACTCCTCAGCACAGATACGCAGTATTTT
v_gene: TRBV29-1; abundance: -; d_gene: TRBD1; j_gene: TRBJ2-7; CDR3aa: CSVSGDRVGSEQYF; CDR3nt: TGCAGCGTTTCTGGGGACAGGGTAGGGAGCGAGCAGTACTTC
v_gene: TRBV6-5; abundance: -; d_gene: -; j_gene: TRBJ1-2; CDR3aa: CASSYTIPLSWYGYTF; CDR3nt: TGTGCCAGCAGTTACACCATACCTTTATCTTGGTATGGCTACACCTTC
v_gene: TRBV4-1; abundance: -; d_gene: TRBD2; j_gene: TRBJ2-3; CDR3aa: CASSQEPSGGATQYF; CDR3nt: TGCGCCAGCAGCCAAGAACCCAGCGGGGGGGCCACGCAGTATTTT
v_gene: TRBV25-1; abundance: -; d_gene: -; j_gene: TRBJ1-4; CDR3aa: CASSDQGPNEKLFF; CDR3nt: TGTGCCAGCAGTGATCAGGGCCCAAATGAAAAACTGTTTTTT
v_gene: TRBV28; abundance: -; d_gene: -; j_gene: TRBJ1-1; CDR3aa: CASSPGVEAFF; CDR3nt: TGTGCCAGCAGTCCGGGGGTTGAAGCTTTCTTT
v_gene: TRBV5-5; abundance: -; d_gene: -; j_gene: TRBJ1-4; CDR3aa: CASSRGQGGGEKLFF; CDR3nt: TGTGCCAGCAGCCGAGGGCAGGGTGGAGGGGAAAAACTGTTTTTT
v_gene: TRBV12-1; abundance: -; d_gene: -; j_gene: TRBJ2-1; CDR3aa: CASSFAQSGRAHEQFF; CDR3nt: TGTGCCAGCAGCTTTGCGCAGAGCGGGAGGGCCCATGAGCAGTTCTTC
v_gene: TRBV7-6; abundance: -; d_gene: -; j_gene: TRBJ1-2; CDR3aa: CASSLALNYGYTF; CDR3nt: TGTGCCAGCAGCTTAGCGCTGAACTATGGCTACACCTTC
v_gene: TRBV19; abundance: -; d_gene: TRBD1; j_gene: TRBJ1-3; CDR3aa: CASSIAGTGSGNTIYF; CDR3nt: TGTGCCAGTAGTATCGCCGGGACAGGGTCTGGAAACACCATATATTTT
v_gene: TRBV6-6; abundance: -; d_gene: -; j_gene: TRBJ2-7; CDR3aa: CASGLLTYEQYF; CDR3nt: TGTGCCTCGGGACTGCTAACCTACGAGCAGTACTTC
v_gene: TRBV28; abundance: -; d_gene: -; j_gene: TRBJ1-5; CDR3aa: CASSLPNYQPQHF; CDR3nt: TGTGCCAGCAGTTTACCCAATTATCAGCCCCAGCATTTT
v_gene: TRBV10-3; abundance: -; d_gene: -; j_gene: TRBJ2-7; CDR3aa: CAHGTDPYEQYF; CDR3nt: TGTGCCCACGGGACGGACCCCTACGAGCAGTACTTC
v_gene: TRBV18; abundance: once; d_gene: -; j_gene: TRBJ2-2; CDR3aa: CASSPPSGTFTNTGELFF; CDR3nt: TGTGCCAGCTCACCACCGTCTGGGACATTCACGAACACCGGGGAGCTGTTTTTT
v_gene: TRBV7-5; abundance: -; d_gene: -; j_gene: TRBJ2-2; CDR3aa: CARSLGLAGPRGELFF; CDR3nt: TGTGCCAGAAGCTTAGGACTAGCGGGCCCCCGGGGGGAGCTGTTTTTT
v_gene: TRBV7-9; abundance: -; d_gene: TRBD1; j_gene: TRBJ1-6; CDR3aa: CASSLATGVGSYNSPLHF; CDR3nt: TGTGCCAGCAGCTTAGCGACAGGGGTAGGCTCCTATAATTCACCCCTCCACTTT
v_gene: TRBV7-8; abundance: -; d_gene: -; j_gene: TRBJ2-5; CDR3aa: CASSLLGDFETQYF; CDR3nt: TGTGCCAGCAGCTTGTTAGGAGATTTTGAGACCCAGTACTTC
v_gene: TRBV6-1; abundance: -; d_gene: -; j_gene: TRBJ1-2; CDR3aa: CASSEGGFYGYTF; CDR3nt: TGTGCCAGCAGTGAGGGGGGCTTCTATGGCTACACCTTC
v_gene: TRBV7-3; abundance: few; d_gene: TRBD1; j_gene: TRBJ2-1; CDR3aa: CASSWGQGFDEQFF; CDR3nt: TGTGCCAGCAGCTGGGGACAGGGGTTCGATGAGCAGTTCTTC
v_gene: TRBV12-5; abundance: -; d_gene: -; j_gene: TRBJ2-2; CDR3aa: CASGLVLAGTGELFF; CDR3nt: TGTGCTAGTGGTTTGGTACTTGCCGGAACCGGGGAGCTGTTTTTT
v_gene: TRBV11-2; abundance: -; d_gene: -; j_gene: TRBJ2-7; CDR3aa: CASSLGGSAYEQYF; CDR3nt: TGTGCCAGCAGCTTAGGGGGCAGCGCCTACGAGCAGTACTTC
v_gene: TRBV5-1; abundance: -; d_gene: -; j_gene: TRBJ2-3; CDR3aa: CASRTATSTDTQYF; CDR3nt: TGCGCCAGCAGAACAGCTACTAGCACAGATACGCAGTATTTT
v_gene: TRBV9; abundance: -; d_gene: TRBD1; j_gene: TRBJ1-1; CDR3aa: CASSMGTGNTEAFF; CDR3nt: TGTGCCAGCAGCATGGGGACAGGTAATACTGAAGCTTTCTTT
v_gene: TRBV7-2; abundance: -; d_gene: -; j_gene: TRBJ2-6; CDR3aa: CASSRKSGSGANVLTF; CDR3nt: TGTGCCAGCAGTAGAAAGAGTGGTTCTGGGGCCAACGTCCTGACTTTC